The sequence of this T cell receptor beta chain was determined in a study of blood T cell repertoires in COVID-19. Study as a whole: There were acute and convalescent COVID-19 samples, and they came from the United States, Italy and Spain. From T cells, B-cell-depleted T cells, or PBMCs came the material, which was cDNA or gDNA.

The CDR3 loop spans 13 amino acids. In germline, CDR1 is LNHNV, CDR2 YYDKDF (reference sequence). The V and J ends lost 3 bases and 6 bases, in that order; junction bases with no gene match: 2. Authors' methods: Amplified reference gene primers provided the basis for estimating nucleated cell counts. This table comes from immunoSEQ multiplex PCR, and its TCRdb copy is limited to in-frame clones, with some not included. V and J calls and clone size are copied from that table; D and trimming were computed from the DNA. The profile shows roughly 480,000 clones, 89% of them singletons. While infection was still active, Seattle patients were enrolled and then followed longitudinally.

This rearrangement joins TRBV15 to TRBJ1-2; 9 bases line up with TRBD1. The specimen was peripheral blood. The TCR sequence derives from a man aged 18 to 29 with COVID-19, enrolled during active disease. CDR3 DNA: TGTGCCACCAGCAGGGGACAGGGTGATGGCTACACCTTC. This sequence encodes CATSRGQGDGYTF.